What follows are 18 T cell receptor beta chains derived from one specimen sequenced in a study of T-cell memory formation after mild COVID-19. One entry per CDR3 protein, called by TCRdb with MiXCR from the 5' RACE reads. This sample has a few hundred thousand distinct CDR3 sequences, with 15% to 20% found just once. Sequences were obtained from PBMCs or a T cell subset sorted from them (not recorded which). These TCRs come from a man in his late teens or twenties who had mild COVID-19 (a few samples of this study predate the infection). Cell type and time point are not known.

The table lists this clonotype with a few counts. The chain employs TRBV20-1 and TRBJ1-5; D is perhaps TRBD1 (6 bases). V was cut by 6 bases and J by 5 bases, with 11 bases left in between. The germline V gene has CDR1 DFQATT and CDR2 SNEGSKA (reference sequence). The CDR3 covers 12 residues. As DNA, the CDR3 is TGCAGTGCCAAACGACAGGATCAGCCCCAGCATTTT. The encoded protein is CSAKRQDQPQHF.

This clonotype was seen at least ten times. The rearrangement joins TRBV7-8 to TRBJ2-2; the D is unclear. This CDR3 is built from 13 residues. Germline-derived CDR1 and CDR2 are SGHVS and FQNEAQ. V gave up 1 base and J gave up 6 bases, with 6 bases separating them. CDR3: CASSLVLAGELFF. CDR3 DNA sequence: TGTGCCAGCAGCTTAGTCCTAGCCGGGGAGCTGTTTTTT.

This clonotype was recorded at least ten times. This chain links TRBV5-1 with TRBJ2-1; D call uncertain. Germline loops: CDR1 SGHRS, CDR2 YFSETQ. CDR3 length: 16 residues. V lost 1 base to trimming and J lost 0 bases, with 11 bases between them. This chain's CDR3 is CASSLRPDLSYNEQFF. CDR3 DNA sequence: TGCGCCAGCAGCTTGCGTCCTGACCTCTCCTACAATGAGCAGTTCTTC.

The rearrangement joins TRBV7-2 to TRBJ1-2, with TRBD1 matching 8 bases. From germline, CDR1 is SGHTA and CDR2 FQGNSA. With 3 bases clipped from V and 7 bases from J, the junction kept 10 bases outside the gene matches. CDR3 size: 15 residues. In DNA, the CDR3 is TGTGCCAGCAGCTTTTCGGTCCAGGGGGCTGGTGGCTACACCTTC. Translation gives CASSFSVQGAGGYTF.

This clonotype showed up just a few times. The V gene is TRBV4-2, the J gene TRBJ2-5; 13 positions agree with TRBD2. With V trimmed by 1 base and J by 4 bases, 0 bases remained unmatched. The length of the CDR3 is 15 residues. Germline CDR1 is LGHNA and CDR2 is YNFKEQ. The CDR3 region has the DNA TGTGCCAGCAGCCAAGGACTAGCGGGGGGAGAGACCCAGTACTTC. It yields the protein CASSQGLAGGETQYF.

V and J are TRBV4-1 and TRBJ2-3, with 7 positions matching TRBD2. J lost 2 bases, V lost 5 bases, and 7 bases had no gene match. The CDR3 totals 15 residues. Germline assignment: CDR1 MGHRA and CDR2 YSYEKL. CDR3 sequence reads: CASSSSGANTDTQYF. The CDR3 coding sequence is TGCGCCAGCAGCTCCAGCGGGGCTAACACAGATACGCAGTATTTT.

This clonotype was seen at least ten times. This chain connects TRBV6-2 or TRBV6-3 to TRBJ2-7; D is ambiguous. Trimming cost V 2 bases and J 2 bases, with 16 bases left between them. From germline, CDR1 is MNHEY and CDR2 SVGEGT. This CDR3 contains 16 residues. The CDR3 DNA follows: TGTGCCAGCAGTTACCCACCCTACAGCTTTACCTACGAGCAGTACGTC. Its protein product is CASSYPPYSFTYEQYV.

The chain employs TRBV19 and TRBJ1-5; tentatively, D is TRBD1 (5 bases). Per the germline V gene, CDR1 is LNHDA and CDR2 is SQIVND (reference sequence). This CDR3 has 15 amino acids. With 3 bases removed from V and 6 bases from J, the gap between germline ends came to 15 bases. In DNA, the CDR3 is TGTGCCAGTAGTATCGGGGGAACGGCTGTTCAGCCCCAGCATTTT. Protein product: CASSIGGTAVQPQHF.

The chain links TRBV6-6 to TRBJ1-5; D is perhaps TRBD1 (6 bases). The germline CDR1 and CDR2 sequences are MNHNY and SVGAGI (reference sequence). Between the trimmed V and J ends, which lost 7 bases and 3 bases, there was a span of 13 bases. The CDR3 spans 14 residues. The CDR3 loop reads CASTKGGINQPQHF. CDR3 DNA: TGTGCCAGCACTAAGGGGGGGATCAATCAGCCCCAGCATTTT.

This clonotype was counted only a few times. The gene calls are TRBV27 and TRBJ2-7; TRBD1 matches 9 bases. The ends lost 6 bases at V and 9 bases at J; junction bases unmatched: 12. The germline CDR1 and CDR2 sequences are MNHEY and SMNVEV (reference sequence). The CDR3 length is 14 residues. CDR3 sequence (DNA): TGTGCCAGCAGAAGGACAGGGGAAAGCGACATGCAGTACTTC. This codes for CASRRTGESDMQYF.

This clonotype was counted only a few times. CDR3 loop: CASSHSPVEETQYF. In nucleotides, the CDR3 is TGTGCCAGCAGCCACTCCCCAGTCGAGGAGACCCAGTACTTC. The rearrangement links TRBV5-6 to TRBJ2-5; D is unclear. The ends were cut back, 4 bases at V and 5 bases at J, with 15 bases in the middle. Germline values: CDR1 SGHDT, CDR2 YYEEEE. CDR3 length: 14 residues.

This clonotype was observed a few times. V gene TRBV30 combines with J gene TRBJ2-7; 10 bases are shared with TRBD1. The V gene's germline CDR1 is GTSNPN and CDR2 SVGIG (reference sequence). Trimming cost V 2 bases and J 5 bases; bases outside gene matches: 3. This CDR3 region has 13 residues. The CDR3 sequence: CAWSWDRGNEQYF. For the CDR3, the DNA is TGTGCCTGGAGTTGGGACAGGGGTAACGAGCAGTACTTC.

This clonotype has only a few counts. The V gene is TRBV9, the J gene TRBJ1-2; D gene unclear. The germline V gene has CDR1 SGDLS and CDR2 YYNGEE. V shed 1 base and J shed 7 bases, with 8 bases lying between them. The CDR3 consists of 12 residues. Here the CDR3 DNA reads TGTGCCAGCAGCGTATGGGCAGGTGGCTACACCTTC. It codes for CASSVWAGGYTF.

The chain has TRBV7-9 and TRBJ2-1; 7 bases align to TRBD1. Germline trimming cut 1 base from V and 4 bases from J; bases unmatched to any gene: 7. Germline-derived CDR1 and CDR2 are SEHNR and FQNEAQ (reference sequence). The CDR3 extends over 16 amino acids. CDR3 residues: CASSLGGQRQYNEQFF. The CDR3 coding sequence is TGTGCCAGCAGCTTAGGGGGACAGCGACAATACAATGAGCAGTTCTTC.

This clonotype was seen a few times. V usage is TRBV29-1 and J usage is TRBJ2-5; tentatively, D is TRBD2 (7 bases). The germline CDR1 and CDR2 sequences are SQVTM and ANQGSEA. The CDR3 totals 13 residues. V was trimmed by 3 bases and J by 5 bases, leaving 13 bases between them. Written as DNA, the CDR3 is TGCAGCGTTGACGGGGGGCGGTCGGAGACCCAGTACTTC. Protein: CSVDGGRSETQYF.

The chain combines TRBV20-1 with TRBJ1-2; D gene unclear. The CDR3 is made up of 12 amino acids. Trimming removed 4 bases at V and 5 bases at J, with 11 bases between. The germline gives CDR1 DFQATT, CDR2 SNEGSKA (reference sequence). In DNA form, the CDR3 reads TGCAGTGCTAACGGGGTTGAATATGGCTACACCTTC. It specifies CSANGVEYGYTF.

This clonotype showed up just a few times. V usage is TRBV1 and J usage is TRBJ2-2; the listed D gene, TRBD2, was not tested against the DNA. TRBV1 is recorded as a pseudogene. This CDR3 region has 15 residues. The CDR3 DNA sequence: TGCACCCCCCACCGACGGGGAGAAAACACCGGGGAGCTGTTTTTT. Translating it yields CTPHRRGENTGELFF.

This clonotype has at least ten counts. The rearrangement uses TRBV9 and TRBJ2-2; TRBD2 agrees at 7 bases. Germline V CDR1 and CDR2: SGDLS, YYNGEE. The CDR3 has 15 amino acids. After removal of 0 bases from V and 1 base from J, the junction contained 0 bases not matched to a gene. DNA of the CDR3: TGTGCCAGCAGCGTAGGCGGGGGGAACACCGGGGAGCTGTTTTTT. Encoded protein: CASSVGGGNTGELFF.